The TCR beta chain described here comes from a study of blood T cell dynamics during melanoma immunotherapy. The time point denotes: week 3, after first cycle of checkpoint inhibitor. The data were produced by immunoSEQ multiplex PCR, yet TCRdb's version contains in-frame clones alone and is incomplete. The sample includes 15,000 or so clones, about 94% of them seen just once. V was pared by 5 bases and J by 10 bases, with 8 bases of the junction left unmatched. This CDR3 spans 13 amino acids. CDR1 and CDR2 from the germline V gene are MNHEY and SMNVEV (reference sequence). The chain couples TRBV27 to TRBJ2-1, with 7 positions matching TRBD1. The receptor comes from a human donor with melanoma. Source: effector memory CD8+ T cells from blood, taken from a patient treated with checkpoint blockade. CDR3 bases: TGTGCCAGCAGTCTGGCTCCGACAGGGGAGCAGTTCTTC. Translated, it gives CASSLAPTGEQFF.